The 29 T cell receptor beta chains reported below all come from one sample, sequenced in a study of cytomegalovirus exposure and HLA in healthy donors. The PCR used 60 Vbeta and 13 Jbeta primers. Some clones are missing from TCRdb's copy, which holds only in-frame ones; the method was immunoSEQ multiplex PCR. Among 60,000 or so clones listed, roughly 83% were seen once. Sequenced sample: PBMCs. The receptors here all came from a man aged 35 to 55 in good health and CMV-seronegative.

A single count supports this clone. The rearrangement joins TRBV6-1 to TRBJ1-5; D is uncertain. CDR1 MNHNS and CDR2 SASEGT come from the germline V gene. The CDR3 runs to 13 residues. V lost 3 bases and J 4 bases, leaving 7 bases between the germline ends. This CDR3 is CASSESGNQPQHF. The CDR3 nucleotides read TGTGCCAGCAGTGAGAGCGGAAATCAGCCCCAGCATTTT.

The chain uses TRBV30 and TRBJ1-2, with TRBD1 matching 11 bases. The CDR3 extends over 15 amino acids. Unmatched junction bases numbered 4, after V lost 0 bases and J lost 4 bases. Germline CDR1 GTSNPN, CDR2 SVGIG (reference sequence). CDR3 amino acids: CAWSVLGQGGYGYTF. The CDR3 DNA sequence: TGTGCCTGGAGTGTTTTGGGACAGGGGGGCTATGGCTACACCTTC.

The chain recombines TRBV9 with TRBJ1-3, with D unresolved. With 0 bases removed from V and 4 bases from J, the gap between germline ends came to 8 bases. CDR1 SGDLS and CDR2 YYNGEE come from the germline V gene. The CDR3 runs 14 residues. The CDR3 DNA follows: TGTGCCAGCAGCGTAGCGGGAGTCGGAAACACCATATATTTT. This encodes CASSVAGVGNTIYF.

This sequence joins TRBV5-3 and TRBJ1-1; TRBD1 might be the D (6 bases). TRBV5-3 is given ORF status, its function remaining uncertain. CDR3 length: 14 residues. V was shortened by 4 bases and J by 7 bases, with 17 bases between the two germline ends. The DNA of the CDR3 is TGTGCCAGAAGCCAAAGCAGGGGTGGTGGTGAAGCTTTCTTT. Translation: CARSQSRGGGEAFF.

CDR3 sequence reads: CASSRGDSRNQPQHF. CDR3 nucleotides: TGTGCCAGCAGCCGTGGGGACAGCAGAAATCAGCCCCAGCATTTT. The gene calls are TRBV7-9 and TRBJ1-5; 7 bases map to TRBD1. The CDR3 spans 15 residues. V shed 5 bases and J 4 bases; nucleotides not matched to a gene: 8. Germline assignment: CDR1 SEHNR and CDR2 FQNEAQ (reference sequence). The full variable domain, its missing parts supplied by reference TRBV7-9 and TRBJ1-5, is DTGVSQNPRHKITKRGQNVTFRCDPISEHNRLYWYRQTLGQGPEFLTYFQNEAQLEKSRLLSDRFSAERPKGSFSTLEIQRTEQGDSAMYLCASSRGDSRNQPQHFGDGTRLSIL.

CDR3 in amino acids: CASSAGGGSEKLFF. CDR3 nucleotides: TGTGCCAGCAGCGCGGGGGGCGGGTCGGAAAAACTGTTTTTT. This chain joins TRBV7-2 and TRBJ1-4, with a tentative D call TRBD1 (6 bases). The CDR3 runs to 14 residues. CDR1 is SGHTA, CDR2 FQGNSA, per germline. Trimming left V 5 bases short and J 8 bases short, with 15 bases between.

The chain employs TRBV30 and TRBJ1-1, with 7 bases matching TRBD1. The CDR3 covers 15 residues. V lost 3 bases to trimming and J lost 3 bases; unmatched junction nucleotides: 10. Germline CDR1 GTSNPN, CDR2 SVGIG (reference sequence). CDR3 sequence: CAWRDRIVSHTEAFF. Written as DNA, the CDR3 is TGTGCCTGGAGGGACAGGATTGTTTCCCACACTGAAGCTTTCTTT.

This rearrangement joins TRBV7-2 to TRBJ2-5, with D possibly being TRBD2 (7 bases). This CDR3 region has 16 residues. The germline V gene encodes CDR1 SGHTA and CDR2 FQGNSA. Trimming left V 5 bases short and J 4 bases short, with 20 bases between. In nucleotides, the CDR3 is TGTGCCAGCAGCCCCACAAGAGGGGGGGGCCGAGAGACCCAGTACTTC. The encoded protein is CASSPTRGGGRETQYF.

This rearrangement joins TRBV30 to TRBJ1-5; D is perhaps TRBD1 (5 bases). Trimming pared 5 bases from V and 2 bases from J, leaving 28 bases between. The germline V gene has CDR1 GTSNPN and CDR2 SVGIG (reference sequence). The CDR3 consists of 19 residues. CDR3 nucleotides: TGTGCCTGGTCCCCCCGGAAGGTAGGGGTTCCCTTAGGCAATCAGCCCCAGCATTTT. It specifies CAWSPRKVGVPLGNQPQHF.

This chain uses TRBV6-1 with TRBJ1-1; weak D call: TRBD1 (5 bases). Deletions cut 6 bases from V and 1 base from J, with 9 bases between. The CDR3 loop spans 13 amino acids. Germline lookup yields CDR1 MNHNS and CDR2 SASEGT. CDR3 bases: TGTGCCAGCAGATACACAGGGAACACTGAAGCTTTCTTT. Amino acid sequence: CASRYTGNTEAFF.

The genes are TRBV5-8 and TRBJ1-4; 8 bases are a match to TRBD1. Trimming cost V 4 bases and J 11 bases; bases outside gene matches: 10. The CDR3 runs to 14 residues. CDR1 is SGHTS, CDR2 YDEGEE, per germline. The CDR3 nucleotides read TGTGCCAGCAGCCTCGGACAGGGCTCAGAGAAACTGTTTTTT. This codes for CASSLGQGSEKLFF.

V gene TRBV19 combines with J gene TRBJ2-1; 8 bases are shared with TRBD1. V shed 7 bases, J shed 9 bases, and the junction held 11 bases outside the gene matches. In germline, CDR1 is LNHDA, CDR2 SQIVND (reference sequence). The CDR3 spans 14 residues. The CDR3 reads CASTPGGAWSEQFF. CDR3 DNA: TGTGCCAGTACCCCAGGGGGCGCTTGGAGTGAGCAGTTCTTC.

The CDR3 region has the DNA TGTGCCAGCAGCTTGCGGCGGAACTCTGGAAACACCATATATTTT. This encodes CASSLRRNSGNTIYF. The chain joins TRBV13 to TRBJ1-3; no reliable D call. Germline CDR1 and CDR2: PRHDT and FYEKMQ (reference sequence). The CDR3 totals 15 residues. Trimming pared 3 bases from V and 0 bases from J, leaving 9 bases between.

The rearrangement joins TRBV7-2 to TRBJ1-1; tentatively, D is TRBD1 (5 bases). The V end was cut by 1 base, the J end by 11 bases, with 17 bases between. Germline V gene sequence: CDR1 SGHTA, CDR2 FQGNSA. This CDR3 has 14 amino acids. CDR3: CASSLGGGKIVAFF. The CDR3 DNA follows: TGTGCCAGCAGCTTAGGGGGGGGGAAAATCGTGGCTTTCTTT.

The chain links TRBV7-9 to TRBJ2-7; perhaps TRBD1 as D (5 bases). Germline assignment: CDR1 SEHNR and CDR2 FQNEAQ (reference sequence). Trimming removed 5 bases from V and 0 bases from J, with 17 bases in between. The CDR3 extends over 16 amino acids. The CDR3 loop is CASSQSRATGSYEQYV. Here the CDR3 DNA reads TGTGCCAGCAGCCAATCCAGGGCCACAGGCTCCTACGAGCAGTACGTC.

Here the CDR3 DNA reads TGTGCCTGGAGCGTCCCCGGGACAGGGTTTTCGACCCAGCATTTT. Its protein product is CAWSVPGTGFSTQHF. The V gene is TRBV30, the J gene TRBJ1-5, with 9 nucleotides matching TRBD1. With 3 bases clipped from V and 11 bases from J, the junction kept 14 bases outside the gene matches. The CDR3 consists of 15 residues. Germline V gives CDR1 GTSNPN, CDR2 SVGIG (reference sequence).

The CDR3 loop is CATGDRAATEAFF. The CDR3 coding sequence is TGTGCCACCGGAGACAGGGCCGCAACTGAAGCTTTCTTT. The chain is built from TRBV10-3 and TRBJ1-1, with 7 positions matching TRBD1. The germline CDR1 and CDR2 sequences are ENHRY and SYGVKD. The CDR3 spans 13 residues. The ends lost 10 bases at V and 5 bases at J; junction bases unmatched: 10.

The chain links TRBV19 to TRBJ2-1, with D perhaps matching TRBD2 (7 bases). The CDR3 is 16 residues long. Deletions cut 4 bases from V and 8 bases from J, with 21 bases between. Germline V lookup: CDR1 LNHDA, CDR2 SQIVND (reference sequence). This CDR3 is CASSTRAGAGVDEQFF. In DNA, the CDR3 is TGTGCCAGTAGTACCCGTGCAGGGGCGGGGGTCGATGAGCAGTTCTTC.

The rearrangement joins TRBV5-4 to TRBJ1-1, with a tentative D call TRBD1 (5 bases). V was cut by 4 bases and J by 6 bases, with 19 bases left in between. Per the germline V gene, CDR1 is SGHNT and CDR2 is YYREEE (reference sequence). This CDR3 region has 15 residues. The CDR3, as DNA: TGTGCCAGCAGCCCGGCGTTGAGGGAGGGACCTGAAGCTTTCTTT. Translating it yields CASSPALREGPEAFF.

CDR3 loop: CASSPGLAGGAGETQYF. The CDR3 DNA follows: TGTGCCAGCAGCCCCGGACTAGCGGGGGGGGCAGGGGAGACCCAGTACTTC. V usage is TRBV5-4 and J usage is TRBJ2-5; the match to TRBD2 covers 15 bases. Germline V CDR1 and CDR2: SGHNT, YYREEE (reference sequence). CDR3 length: 17 residues. J was trimmed by 5 bases and V by 4 bases; bases with no gene match: 9.

The rearrangement links TRBV7-2 to TRBJ2-7, with TRBD2 matching 15 bases. CDR1 SGHTA and CDR2 FQGNSA come from the germline V gene. This CDR3 spans 17 amino acids. V lost 5 bases and J lost 0; bases outside the gene matches: 5. The CDR3 region has the DNA TGTGCCAGCAGCCCGGGACTAGCGGGGGGCATCTCCTACGAGCAGTACTTC. Its protein is CASSPGLAGGISYEQYF.

V is TRBV7-9 and J is TRBJ2-1; 7 bases align to TRBD2. The germline V gene has CDR1 SEHNR and CDR2 FQNEAQ (reference sequence). V lost 1 base to trimming and J lost 12 bases; unmatched junction nucleotides: 9. The CDR3 runs to 14 residues. The CDR3 DNA sequence: TGTGCCAGCAGCTTAGATACTAGGGACTATTGGCAGTTCTTC. It encodes CASSLDTRDYWQFF.

The chain joins TRBV7-2 to TRBJ1-5; 8 bases align to TRBD1. The CDR3 is 14 residues long. The germline CDR1 and CDR2 sequences are SGHTA and FQGNSA. V gave up 5 bases and J gave up 6 bases; unmatched junction bases: 6. The DNA of the CDR3 is TGTGCCAGCAGCCAAGGACAGGGCCCTCAGCCCCAGCATTTT. This codes for CASSQGQGPQPQHF.

The J gene is TRBJ2-1, the V gene TRBV7-2, with a tentative D call TRBD2 (5 bases). Deletions cut 4 bases from V and 6 bases from J, with 10 bases between. The CDR3 loop spans 13 amino acids. The germline V gene encodes CDR1 SGHTA and CDR2 FQGNSA. This CDR3 reads CASSSDYSNEQFF. DNA for the CDR3: TGTGCCAGCAGCTCCGACTACTCCAATGAGCAGTTCTTC.

The rearrangement links TRBV5-1 to TRBJ1-2; D is unclear. Trimming removed 4 bases at V and 8 bases at J, with 15 bases between. From germline, CDR1 is SGHRS and CDR2 YFSETQ. CDR3 length equals 13 residues. The CDR3 nucleotides are TGCGCCAGCAGCCCCGGCGGGGAGGCGGGCTACACCTTC. Its protein product is CASSPGGEAGYTF.

CDR3 sequence: CASSAPGQYGTKAYNEQFF. CDR3 coding DNA: TGTGCCAGCAGCGCACCGGGACAGTACGGAACGAAGGCCTACAATGAGCAGTTCTTC. The V call is TRBV7-9, the J call TRBJ2-1, with 7 bases fitting TRBD1. CDR1 is SEHNR and CDR2 is FQNEAQ in the germline V gene (reference sequence). V dropped 5 bases and J dropped 2; count of bases not matched to a gene: 18. The CDR3 covers 19 residues.

The chain joins TRBV5-1 to TRBJ1-6; 7 bases fit TRBD1. CDR1 SGHRS and CDR2 YFSETQ come from the germline V gene. CDR3 length: 15 residues. J gave up 12 bases and V 2 bases, and 11 bases lay outside the gene matches. The CDR3 DNA sequence: TGCGCCAGCAGCTTATACGGACAGGCAAAGGTACCCCTCCACTTT. Encoded protein: CASSLYGQAKVPLHF.

This clone occurred a few times. The chain combines TRBV6-5 with TRBJ1-1, with a possible D match to TRBD1 (5 bases). V lost 1 base and J 5 bases, leaving 17 bases between the germline ends. The CDR3 totals 16 residues. Germline V gene lookup returns CDR1 MNHEY and CDR2 SVGAGI. For the CDR3, the DNA is TGTGCCAGCAGTTACTTGAACTTGGGACTTACAACTGAAGCTTTCTTT. Amino acids: CASSYLNLGLTTEAFF.

The chain is built from TRBV6-6 and TRBJ2-3, with D perhaps TRBD2 (5 bases). Germline V CDR1 and CDR2: MNHNY, SVGAGI (reference sequence). V lost 6 bases to trimming and J lost 5 bases, with 6 bases between them. The CDR3 consists of 11 residues. CDR3 nucleotide sequence: TGTGCCAGCAGGAGCGGAGATACGCAGTATTTT. This sequence encodes CASRSGDTQYF.